This is a list of T cell receptor beta chains from one sample in a study of cytomegalovirus exposure and HLA in healthy donors. Profiling relied on immunoSEQ multiplex PCR, and the TCRdb table lists in-frame clones only, not all of them. The profile covers approximately 100,000 clones, with roughly 76% appearing a single time and 9.5% to 15% taken by the ten largest. The specimen sequenced was PBMCs. All receptors come from a woman aged 40-49 years in good health and CMV-seropositive. The CDR3 runs from the conserved cysteine through the conserved F or W. A D gene is named only where the DNA matches it firmly. For some rows the clone size is stated as once, few or many, or as a class when expanded; others skip it.

j_gene | abundance | v_gene | d_gene | CDR3nt | CDR3aa
TRBJ2-5 | . | TRBV30 | . | TGTGCCTGGAGACCCGGGTTGGTAGGAGAGACCCAGTACTTC | CAWRPGLVGETQYF
TRBJ1-2 | . | TRBV5-1 | TRBD1 | TGCGCCAGCAGCCAAGGGACAGCTAACTATGGCTACACCTTC | CASSQGTANYGYTF
TRBJ1-4 | . | TRBV5-1 | TRBD1 | TGCGCCAGCAGCTCCGGGACAGGCGGTGAAAAACTGTTTTTT | CASSSGTGGEKLFF
TRBJ2-5 | few | TRBV5-6 | . | TGTGCCAGCAGCCCTTTTGGACAGCTCCAAGAGACCCAGTACTTC | CASSPFGQLQETQYF
TRBJ1-6 | few | TRBV10-3 | TRBD1 | TGTGCCATCAGTGAGCCGGGGGACAGGGGCTCACCCCTCCACTTT | CAISEPGDRGSPLHF
TRBJ2-5 | . | TRBV9 | TRBD1 | TGTGCCAGCAGCACCAGCACTCCGGGACAGGGATTCCAAGAGACCCAGTACTTC | CASSTSTPGQGFQETQYF
TRBJ2-7 | . | TRBV6-5 | . | TGTGCCAGCAGTTACTCCAGGGCCTACGAGCAGTACTTC | CASSYSRAYEQYF
TRBJ1-1 | few | TRBV19 | . | TGTGCCAGTAGTTTCGGGGGGTTCGGGACTGAAGCTTTCTTT | CASSFGGFGTEAFF
TRBJ1-4 | . | TRBV7-6 | TRBD1 | TGTGCCAGCAGCCATGGACAGGGTGGGGAAAAACTGTTTTTT | CASSHGQGGEKLFF
TRBJ1-4 | . | TRBV29-1 | TRBD1 | TGCAGCGTCCTCCGGGACAGTGAAAAACTGTTTTTT | CSVLRDSEKLFF
TRBJ2-7 | . | TRBV27 | TRBD2 | TGTGCCAGCAGTTCTAGCGGGGGGGAATACTACGAGCAGTACTTC | CASSSSGGEYYEQYF
TRBJ2-5 | . | TRBV2 | TRBD2 | TGTGCCAGCAGTGAAGGACTAGCTTTGGAGACCCAGTACTTC | CASSEGLALETQYF
TRBJ1-2 | . | TRBV5-8 | . | TGTGCCAGCAGACCGGGTCGGGGGAAAGGGATTTTTAACTATGGCTACACCTTC | CASRPGRGKGIFNYGYTF
TRBJ1-5 | . | TRBV7-8 | TRBD1 | TGTGCCAGCAGCCCGAGAGCCGGGACAGGGGAGGGTCAGCCCCAGCATTTT | CASSPRAGTGEGQPQHF
TRBJ1-3 | . | TRBV9 | . | TGTGCCAGCAGCGTCGGGAATGCTGGAAACACCATATATTTT | CASSVGNAGNTIYF
TRBJ2-2 | . | TRBV5-6 | TRBD1 | TGTGCCAGCAGCTTGGTGTTTAAGGGGGCGACCGGGGAGCTGTTTTTT | CASSLVFKGATGELFF
TRBJ1-2 | . | TRBV2 | . | TGTGCCAGCAGGCGATACGACAGGAACTATGGCTACACCTTC | CASRRYDRNYGYTF
TRBJ1-4 | few | TRBV6-1 | . | TGTGCCAGCAGTGAGGGACATACAGTTACTAATGAAAAACTGTTTTTT | CASSEGHTVTNEKLFF
TRBJ2-7 | . | TRBV5-4 | TRBD1 | TGTGCCAGCAGCTACACGACAGGGGGGGAGCAGTACTTC | CASSYTTGGEQYF
TRBJ2-7 | . | TRBV5-1 | . | TGCGCCAGCACCAATAGCGGACAGGTACGCGAGCAGTACTTC | CASTNSGQVREQYF
TRBJ1-4 | . | TRBV7-9 | . | TGTGCCAGCAGCCGGACAGAAAAACTGTTTTTT | CASSRTEKLFF
TRBJ2-1 | . | TRBV27 | . | TGTGCCAGCAGTTTTGAGCGCGGTGAGCAGTTCTTC | CASSFERGEQFF
TRBJ1-4 | . | TRBV5-1 | TRBD1 | TGCGCCAGCAGCTTGGCCGACAGGGATAATGAAAAACTGTTTTTT | CASSLADRDNEKLFF
TRBJ1-2 | . | TRBV4-1 | . | TGCGCCAGCAGCCTGGGAGGGGGGGTTGCCGTCTATGGCTACACCTTC | CASSLGGGVAVYGYTF
TRBJ1-4 | . | TRBV30 | . | TGTGCCTGGAGTAGGTCAGGCAGAGAAAAACTGTTTTTT | CAWSRSGREKLFF
TRBJ2-1 | few | TRBV7-9 | . | TGTTCCAGCAGCAATAACTACAATGAGCAGTTCTTC | CSSSNNYNEQFF
TRBJ2-7 | . | TRBV18 | . | TGTGCCAGCTCATTTGGCGGGGGCTACTACGAGCAGTACTTC | CASSFGGGYYEQYF
TRBJ2-7 | . | TRBV18 | . | TGTGCCAGCTCACCCCTAGGAGACGAGCAGTACTTC | CASSPLGDEQYF
TRBJ2-3 | . | TRBV6-1 | TRBD2 | TGTGCCAGCAGTGAATGGGGAGGGTACTTGGTAGATACGCAGTATTTT | CASSEWGGYLVDTQYF
TRBJ2-3 | . | TRBV6-1 | . | TGTGCCAGCAGTGAATCTGGACCAGGGGCAGATACGCAGTATTTT | CASSESGPGADTQYF
TRBJ2-6 | . | TRBV5-4 | . | TGTGCCAGCAGCTTCGAATGGGGAGCCTTTCTCTCTGGGGCCAACGTCCTGACTTTC | CASSFEWGAFLSGANVLTF
TRBJ1-2 | . | TRBV30 | . | TGTGCCTGGGCCGGACAGTCAGATGGCTACACCTTC | CAWAGQSDGYTF
TRBJ2-1 | . | TRBV5-4 | . | TGTGCCAGCAGCTTGGAGGGCCAGGGTGCCTACAATGAGCAGTTCTTC | CASSLEGQGAYNEQFF
TRBJ1-5 | . | TRBV18 | TRBD1 | TGTGCCAGCTCACCAGATGACAGGGTTAGGATTAGGGGCAATCAGCCCCAGCATTTT | CASSPDDRVRIRGNQPQHF
TRBJ2-2 | . | TRBV6-6 | TRBD2 | TGTGCCAGCATTACCGCGACTAGCGTCACCGGGGAGCTGTTTTTT | CASITATSVTGELFF
TRBJ2-7 | . | TRBV10-3 | . | TGTGCCATCAGTGATCGACAGAACAACTCCTACGAGCAGTACTTC | CAISDRQNNSYEQYF
TRBJ2-3 | . | TRBV6-5 | . | TGTGCCAGCAGTGACAGGTTTTTCACAGATACGCAGTATTTT | CASSDRFFTDTQYF
TRBJ1-5 | . | TRBV15 | TRBD1 | TGTGCCACCAGCAGAGCAATGGGGACAGGGGTGGGTCAGCCCCAGCATTTT | CATSRAMGTGVGQPQHF
TRBJ2-5 | few | TRBV7-9 | . | TGTGCCAGCAGCGGGGGGGCATCAAGAGATGGGACCCAGTACTTC | CASSGGASRDGTQYF
TRBJ2-1 | . | TRBV7-3 | . | TGTGCCAGCAGCTTAACGGCGGGGTCGAGCTCCTACAATGAGCAGTTCTTC | CASSLTAGSSSYNEQFF
TRBJ2-5 | . | TRBV5-6 | TRBD2 | TGTGCCAGCAGCTTAGCGGGGGTTGAGACCCAGTACTTC | CASSLAGVETQYF
TRBJ2-7 | . | TRBV2 | TRBD1 | TGTGCCAGCGAGAGACAGGGGGCCTACGAGCAGTACTTC | CASERQGAYEQYF
TRBJ1-1 | . | TRBV14 | . | TGTGCCAGCAGCCAAGGTGGAGGGGCAACTTTCTTT | CASSQGGGATFF
TRBJ2-2 | . | TRBV9 | . | TGTGCCAGCAGCCCCCCCTATAGCACCGGGGAGCTGTTTTTT | CASSPPYSTGELFF
TRBJ2-7 | . | TRBV13 | TRBD2 | TGTGCCAGCAGCTTTTATAGCGGGGGGTCCTACGAGCAGTACTTC | CASSFYSGGSYEQYF
TRBJ2-7 | . | TRBV6-5 | TRBD2 | TGTGCCAGCAGTACCTTAGCGGGGTCCTTCTACGAGCAGTACTTC | CASSTLAGSFYEQYF